This T cell receptor beta chain was found in a study of blood T cell repertoires in COVID-19. Assay used: immunoSEQ multiplex PCR; TCRdb lists only in-frame clones, some missing. Among 35,000 to 45,000 clones listed, 65% to 90% were seen once. With 7 bases removed from V and 6 bases from J, the gap between germline ends came to 8 bases. The CDR3 loop spans 11 amino acids. The chain employs TRBV12-3 or TRBV12-4 and TRBJ2-3; D is uncertain. This clonotype was obtained from a man aged 40-49 years with active COVID-19. The sequencing sample was made of peripheral blood. DNA for the CDR3: TGTGCCAGCACAGGCTCGGATACGCAGTATTTT. It is translated as CASTGSDTQYF.